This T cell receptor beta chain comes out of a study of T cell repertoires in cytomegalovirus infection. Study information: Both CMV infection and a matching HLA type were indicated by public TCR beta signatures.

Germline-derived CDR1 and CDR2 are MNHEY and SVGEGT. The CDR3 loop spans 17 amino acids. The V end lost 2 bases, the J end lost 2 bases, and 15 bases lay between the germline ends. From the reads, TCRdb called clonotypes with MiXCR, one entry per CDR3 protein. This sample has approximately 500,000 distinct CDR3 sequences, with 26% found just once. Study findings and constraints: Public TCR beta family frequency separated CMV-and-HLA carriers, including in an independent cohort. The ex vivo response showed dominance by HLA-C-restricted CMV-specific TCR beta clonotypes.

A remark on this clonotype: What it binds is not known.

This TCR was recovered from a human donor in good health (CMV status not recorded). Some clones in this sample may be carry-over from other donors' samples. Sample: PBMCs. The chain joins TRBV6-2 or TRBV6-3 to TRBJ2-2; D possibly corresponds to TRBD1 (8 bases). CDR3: CASSYNRGGGNTGELFF. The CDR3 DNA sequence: TGTGCCAGCAGTTACAACAGGGGGGGCGGCAACACCGGGGAGCTGTTTTTT.